Listed here are 19 T cell receptor beta chains from one sample, sequenced in a study of T cell repertoires in cytomegalovirus infection (dated by TCRdb to the late 2010s). The run used an Illumina HiSeq 1500. Using fastp trimming at Q25 and MiXCR clonotype assembly, TCRdb reanalyzed the public sequencing data and kept in-frame beta chains. Each entry merges the rows of one CDR3 protein and shows their most common DNA and genes. Within this sample are some 940,000 distinct CDR3 sequences, with roughly 31% of them counted one time only. 10% to 15% of the sample goes to the ten largest clones. The treatment or condition label of this sample denotes: in vitro stimulation with specific CMV peptide epitopes to enrich CMV-specific T cells. These receptors have no known antigen. Sequenced material: cultured CD8+ T cells from PBMCs, taken from culture after CMV antigen stimulation. These TCRs come from a human donor in good health (CMV status not recorded). Some clones in this sample may be carry-over from other donors' samples.

Ten or more counts support this clonotype. The V gene is TRBV7-9, the J gene TRBJ1-5, with TRBD1 as a possible D gene (6 bases). The CDR3 consists of 14 residues. Germline V gene lookup returns CDR1 SEHNR and CDR2 FQNEAQ (reference sequence). V was shortened by 5 bases and J by 5 bases, with 13 bases between the two germline ends. This CDR3 reads CASSLGGADQPQHF. Here the CDR3 DNA reads TGTGCCAGCAGCCTAGGGGGGGCGGATCAGCCCCAGCATTTT.

The chain links TRBV19 to TRBJ2-1; D ambiguous. The CDR3 contains 13 residues. CDR1 LNHDA and CDR2 SQIVND come from the germline V gene (reference sequence). V gave up 5 bases and J gave up 6 bases, with 11 bases separating them. CDR3 bases: TGTGCCAGTAGTGAATCAGATTTCAATGAGCAGTTCTTC. The encoded protein is CASSESDFNEQFF.

This rearrangement joins TRBV25-1 to TRBJ2-5; 10 nucleotides agree with TRBD2. The CDR3 runs 14 residues. Germline lookup yields CDR1 MGHDK and CDR2 SYGVNS. Trimming took 5 bases from V and 5 from J; bases not matched to a gene: 5. CDR3 sequence reads: CASSNSGGRETQYF. The CDR3 coding sequence is TGTGCCAGCAGTAATAGCGGGGGGCGGGAGACCCAGTACTTC.

This clonotype was found once. J is TRBJ2-3 and V is TRBV6-5, with D perhaps matching TRBD1 or TRBD2 (5 bases each). The V end lost 2 bases, the J end lost 0 bases, and 12 bases lay between the germline ends. CDR3 size: 16 residues. Germline-derived CDR1 and CDR2 are MNHEY and SVGAGI. The CDR3 sequence: CASSYGTTTSTDTQYF. CDR3 coding DNA: TGTGCCAGCAGTTACGGGACCACCACGAGCACAGATACGCAGTATTTT.

This clonotype has only a few counts. The V call is TRBV6-2 or TRBV6-3, the J call TRBJ2-1; D is unclear. CDR3 length equals 16 residues. V lost 7 bases, J lost 5 bases, and 21 bases lay in between. The V gene's germline CDR1 is MNHEY and CDR2 SVGEGT. CDR3 protein: CASTLNTARRHNEQFF. DNA for the CDR3: TGTGCCAGCACCTTAAATACAGCGCGGCGACACAATGAGCAGTTCTTC.

This clonotype has only a few counts. The chain links TRBV6-1 to TRBJ2-3; 9 nucleotides align to TRBD2. Looked up from germline, CDR1 is MNHNS and CDR2 is SASEGT. V was clipped by 3 bases and J by 6 bases; unmatched bases: 10. The CDR3 consists of 16 residues. CDR3 loop: CASSDTGAGGVDTQYF. The CDR3 DNA reads as TGTGCCAGCAGTGACACGGGGGCGGGGGGGGTTGATACGCAGTATTTT.

This chain links TRBV7-6 with TRBJ2-7; TRBD2 matches 13 bases. CDR1 and CDR2 from the germline V gene are SGHVS and FNYEAQ. The J segment lost 0 bases and the V segment lost 5 bases, leaving 4 bases of the junction unmatched. The CDR3 spans 16 residues. Here the CDR3 reads CASSPRLAGGSYEQYF. CDR3 in DNA: TGTGCCAGCAGCCCGAGACTAGCGGGGGGCTCCTACGAGCAGTACTTC.

This rearrangement joins TRBV3-1 to TRBJ2-1; D is possibly TRBD2 (5 bases). This CDR3 is built from 16 residues. V was pared by 3 bases and J by 0 bases, with 12 bases between. CDR1 and CDR2 from the germline V gene are LGHDT and YNNKEL (reference sequence). In DNA form, the CDR3 reads TGTGCCAGCAGCCATGGTGGACGGGGCTCCTACAATGAGCAGTTCTTC. Protein sequence: CASSHGGRGSYNEQFF.

As to this clonotype: The CDR3 end shows no conserved phenylalanine or tryptophan, and so a read error is likely. The rearrangement links TRBV7-9 to TRBJ2-3; the D gene could be TRBD1 or TRBD2 (5 bases each). The CDR3 extends over 14 amino acids. Germline V gene data show CDR1 as SEHNR and CDR2 as FQNEAQ (reference sequence). The germline V and J ends were trimmed by 1 base and 4 bases, with 9 bases remaining between them. The CDR3 loop is CASSLEMGADTQYS. In DNA form, the CDR3 reads TGTGCCAGCAGCTTAGAAATGGGGGCAGATACGCAGTATTCT.

The chain has TRBV2 and TRBJ1-2; D remains ambiguous. Trimming left V 4 bases short and J 5 bases short, with 11 bases between. CDR3 length: 13 residues. In germline, CDR1 is SNHLY, CDR2 FYNNEI. The DNA for the CDR3 is TGTGCCAGCAGTGGCCGACCTGGGTATGGCTACACCTTC. Translation: CASSGRPGYGYTF.

This clonotype turned up a few times. J is TRBJ2-5 and V is TRBV2, with D tentatively TRBD2 (5 bases). CDR3 length: 19 amino acids. With 3 bases removed from V and 3 bases from J, the gap between germline ends came to 26 bases. Germline values: CDR1 SNHLY, CDR2 FYNNEI. CDR3 protein: CASSDPAVKIKAGKETQYF. The DNA for the CDR3 is TGTGCCAGCAGTGACCCAGCTGTAAAAATCAAGGCCGGGAAAGAGACCCAGTACTTC.

This chain links TRBV27 with TRBJ2-2; no definite D call. Germline V gives CDR1 MNHEY, CDR2 SMNVEV (reference sequence). The V end was cut by 6 bases, the J end by 6 bases, with 11 bases between. CDR3 length: 13 residues. The CDR3 loop reads CASRDRWPGELFF. CDR3 nucleotides: TGTGCCAGCAGGGATCGGTGGCCCGGGGAGCTGTTTTTT.

There are a few counts of this clonotype. The rearrangement links TRBV7-9 to TRBJ1-2; TRBD1 is a possible D gene (5 bases). V was clipped by 5 bases and J by 4 bases, with 14 bases between them. The CDR3 extends over 14 amino acids. Germline V gene lookup returns CDR1 SEHNR and CDR2 FQNEAQ (reference sequence). CDR3 region: CASSPQMGVYGYTF. In DNA form, the CDR3 reads TGTGCCAGCAGCCCGCAGATGGGGGTCTATGGCTACACCTTC. Variable domain in full (rest from reference TRBV7-9 and TRBJ1-2): DTGVSQNPRHKITKRGQNVTFRCDPISEHNRLYWYRQTLGQGPEFLTYFQNEAQLEKSRLLSDRFSAERPKGSFSTLEIQRTEQGDSAMYLCASSPQMGVYGYTFGSGTRLTVV.

Here the CDR3 reads CASSNRDTPSYYGYTF. The CDR3 nucleotides are TGTGCCAGCAGCAACCGGGACACACCATCGTACTATGGCTACACCTTC. The J gene is TRBJ1-2, the V gene TRBV28; a possible D gene is TRBD1 (6 bases). V gave up 6 bases and J gave up 3 bases, with 20 bases separating them. Germline lookup yields CDR1 MDHEN and CDR2 SYDVKM. This CDR3 is built from 16 residues.

At least ten counts were recorded for this clonotype. The J gene is TRBJ1-5, the V gene TRBV28, with TRBD1 as a possible D gene (5 bases). The germline V and J ends were trimmed by 7 bases and 2 bases, with 15 bases remaining between them. Per germline, CDR1 MDHEN and CDR2 SYDVKM. This CDR3 is built from 15 residues. CDR3 region: CASNPKGRGNQPQHF. CDR3 DNA sequence: TGTGCCAGCAATCCTAAGGGACGGGGCAATCAGCCCCAGCATTTT.

The V and J genes are TRBV24-1 and TRBJ2-3; D is perhaps TRBD2 (6 bases). Germline CDR1 and CDR2: KGHDR and SFDVKD. V was trimmed by 4 bases and J by 11 bases, leaving 18 bases between them. The CDR3 is 14 amino acids. This chain's CDR3 is CATSDLGTPRRQYF. The DNA for the CDR3 is TGTGCCACCAGTGACTTAGGGACTCCACGGAGGCAGTATTTT.

This clonotype appeared a few times. The V call is TRBV6-2 or TRBV6-3, the J call TRBJ2-7, with a weak D call TRBD2 (5 bases). Trimming left V 8 bases short and J 0 bases short, with 11 bases between. CDR1 is MNHEY and CDR2 is SVGEGT in the germline V gene. The CDR3 contains 13 residues. The CDR3 nucleotides are TGTGCCAGCTCTTGGACTTTCTCCTACGAGCAGTACTTC. It encodes CASSWTFSYEQYF.

This clonotype was observed many times. This rearrangement joins TRBV20-1 to TRBJ1-1; 7 bases match TRBD1. V shed 7 bases, J shed 2 bases, and the junction held 4 bases outside the gene matches. This CDR3 contains 12 residues. CDR1 is DFQATT and CDR2 is SNEGSKA in the germline V gene (reference sequence). This CDR3 reads CSENRGNTEAFF. Written as DNA, the CDR3 is TGCAGTGAAAACAGGGGTAACACTGAAGCTTTCTTT.

This clonotype has only a few counts. The chain combines TRBV4-1 with TRBJ2-1; TRBD2 agrees at 8 bases. The V gene end was trimmed by 1 base and the J gene end by 7 bases; junction bases not matched to a gene: 15. In germline, CDR1 is MGHRA, CDR2 YSYEKL. The CDR3 covers 18 residues. CDR3: CASSQGPPGGLIGNEQFF. The CDR3, as DNA: TGCGCCAGCAGCCAAGGCCCTCCGGGGGGGTTAATAGGGAATGAGCAGTTCTTC.